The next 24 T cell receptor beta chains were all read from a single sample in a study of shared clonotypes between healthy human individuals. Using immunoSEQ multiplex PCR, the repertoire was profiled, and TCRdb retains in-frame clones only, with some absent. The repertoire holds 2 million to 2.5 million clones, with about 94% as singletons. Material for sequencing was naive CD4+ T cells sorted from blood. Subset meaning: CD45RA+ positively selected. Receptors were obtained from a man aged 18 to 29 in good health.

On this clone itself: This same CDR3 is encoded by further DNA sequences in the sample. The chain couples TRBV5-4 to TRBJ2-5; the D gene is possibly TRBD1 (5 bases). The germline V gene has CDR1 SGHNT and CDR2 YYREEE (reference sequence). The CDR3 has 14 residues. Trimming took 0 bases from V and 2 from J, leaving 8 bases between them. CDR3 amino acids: CASSLGGLQETQYF. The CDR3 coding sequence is TGTGCCAGCAGCTTGGGGGGCCTACAAGAGACCCAGTACTTC.

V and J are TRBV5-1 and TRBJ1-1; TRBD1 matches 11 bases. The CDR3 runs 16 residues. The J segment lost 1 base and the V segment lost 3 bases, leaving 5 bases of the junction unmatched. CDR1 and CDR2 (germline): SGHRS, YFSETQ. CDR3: CASSWGQGGPNTEAFF. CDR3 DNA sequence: TGCGCCAGCAGCTGGGGACAGGGGGGGCCGAACACTGAAGCTTTCTTT.

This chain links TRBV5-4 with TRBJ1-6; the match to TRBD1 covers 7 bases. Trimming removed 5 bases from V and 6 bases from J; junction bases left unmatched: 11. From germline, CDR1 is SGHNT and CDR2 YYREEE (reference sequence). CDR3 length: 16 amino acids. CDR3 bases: TGTGCCAGCAGGCTTAGTACAGGGGATGGTAATTCACCCCTCCACTTT. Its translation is CASRLSTGDGNSPLHF.

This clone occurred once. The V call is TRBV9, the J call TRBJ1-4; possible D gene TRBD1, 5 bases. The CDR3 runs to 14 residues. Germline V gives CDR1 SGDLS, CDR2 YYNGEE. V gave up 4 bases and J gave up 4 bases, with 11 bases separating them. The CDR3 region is CASSPTGRNEKLFF. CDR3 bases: TGTGCCAGCAGCCCCACAGGACGTAATGAAAAACTGTTTTTT. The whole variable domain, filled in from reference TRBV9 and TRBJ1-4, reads DSGVTQTPKHLITATGQRVTLRCSPRSGDLSVYWYQQSLDQGLQFLIQYYNGEERAKGNILERFSAQQFPDLHSELNLSSLELGDSALYFCASSPTGRNEKLFFGSGTQLSVL.

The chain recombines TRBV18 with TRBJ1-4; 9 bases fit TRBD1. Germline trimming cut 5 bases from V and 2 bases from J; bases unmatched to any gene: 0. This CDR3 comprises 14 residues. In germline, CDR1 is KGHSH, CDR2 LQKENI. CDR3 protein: CASSGQGTNEKLFF. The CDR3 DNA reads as TGTGCCAGCTCAGGACAGGGGACTAATGAAAAACTGTTTTTT.

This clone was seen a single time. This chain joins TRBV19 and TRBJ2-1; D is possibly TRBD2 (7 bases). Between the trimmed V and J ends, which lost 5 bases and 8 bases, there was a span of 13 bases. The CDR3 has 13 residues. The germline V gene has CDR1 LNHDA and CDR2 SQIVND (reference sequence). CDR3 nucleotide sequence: TGTGCCAGTAGTCCTACGGGGGGCCATGAGCAGTTCTTC. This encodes CASSPTGGHEQFF. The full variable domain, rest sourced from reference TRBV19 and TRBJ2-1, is DGGITQSPKYLFRKEGQNVTLSCEQNLNHDAMYWYRQDPGQGLRLIYYSQIVNDFQKGDIAEGYSVSREKKESFPLTVTSAQKNPTAFYLCASSPTGGHEQFFGPGTRLTVL.

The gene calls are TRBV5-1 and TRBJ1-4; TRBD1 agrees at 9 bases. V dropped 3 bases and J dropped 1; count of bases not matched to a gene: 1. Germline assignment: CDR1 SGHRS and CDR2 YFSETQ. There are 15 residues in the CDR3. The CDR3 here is CASSWTGETNEKLFF. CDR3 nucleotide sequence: TGCGCCAGCAGCTGGACAGGGGAAACTAATGAAAAACTGTTTTTT.

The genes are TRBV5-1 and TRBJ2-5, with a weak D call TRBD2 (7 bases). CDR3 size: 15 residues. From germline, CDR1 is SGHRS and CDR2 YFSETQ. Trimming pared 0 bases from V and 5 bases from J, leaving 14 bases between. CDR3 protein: CASSLDSGGRETQYF. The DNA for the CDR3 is TGCGCCAGCAGCTTGGACTCGGGGGGCCGGGAGACCCAGTACTTC.

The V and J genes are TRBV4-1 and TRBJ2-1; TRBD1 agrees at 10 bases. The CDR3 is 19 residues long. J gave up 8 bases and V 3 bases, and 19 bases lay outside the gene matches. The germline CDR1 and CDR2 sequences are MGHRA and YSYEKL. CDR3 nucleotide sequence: TGCGCCAGCAGCCATGAAAAGGGGAACCGGGACAGGGGTCCCCATGAGCAGTTCTTC. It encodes CASSHEKGNRDRGPHEQFF.

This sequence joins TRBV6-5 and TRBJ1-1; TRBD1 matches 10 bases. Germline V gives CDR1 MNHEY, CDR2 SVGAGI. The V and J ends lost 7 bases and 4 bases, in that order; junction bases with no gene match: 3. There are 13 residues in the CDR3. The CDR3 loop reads CASTRTGGTEAFF. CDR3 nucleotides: TGTGCCAGCACTCGGACAGGGGGCACTGAAGCTTTCTTT.

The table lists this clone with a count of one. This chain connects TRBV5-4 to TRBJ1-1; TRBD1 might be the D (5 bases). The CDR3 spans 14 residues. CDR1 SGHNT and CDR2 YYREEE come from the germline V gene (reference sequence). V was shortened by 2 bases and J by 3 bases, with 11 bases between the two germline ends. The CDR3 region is CASSFFGGDTEAFF. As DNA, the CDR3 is TGTGCCAGCAGCTTTTTTGGGGGGGACACTGAAGCTTTCTTT.

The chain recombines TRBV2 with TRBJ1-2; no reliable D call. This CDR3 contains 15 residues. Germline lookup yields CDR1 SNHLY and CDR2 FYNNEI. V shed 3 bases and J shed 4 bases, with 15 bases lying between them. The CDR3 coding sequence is TGTGCCAGCAGTGAGGCACCCGGCCTAGGCTATGGCTACACCTTC. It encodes CASSEAPGLGYGYTF.

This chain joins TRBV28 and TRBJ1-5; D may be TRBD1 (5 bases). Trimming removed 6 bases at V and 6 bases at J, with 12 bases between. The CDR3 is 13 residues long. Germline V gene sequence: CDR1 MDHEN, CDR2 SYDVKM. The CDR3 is CASRPAGGQPQHF. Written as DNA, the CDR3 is TGTGCCAGCAGACCCGCGGGGGGTCAGCCCCAGCATTTT.

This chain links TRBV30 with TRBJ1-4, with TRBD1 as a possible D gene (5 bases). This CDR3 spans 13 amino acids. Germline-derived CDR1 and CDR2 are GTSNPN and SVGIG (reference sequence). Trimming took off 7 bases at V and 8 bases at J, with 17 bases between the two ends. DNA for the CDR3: TGTGCCTTAATTCCGGGGCGAGGGGAAAAACTGTTTTTT. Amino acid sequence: CALIPGRGEKLFF.

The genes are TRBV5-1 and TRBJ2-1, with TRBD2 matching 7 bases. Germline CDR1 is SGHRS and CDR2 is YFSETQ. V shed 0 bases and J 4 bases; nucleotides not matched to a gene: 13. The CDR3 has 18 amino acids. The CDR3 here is CASSLVPPSGVYYNEQFF. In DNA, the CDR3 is TGCGCCAGCAGCTTGGTCCCCCCCAGCGGGGTATATTACAATGAGCAGTTCTTC. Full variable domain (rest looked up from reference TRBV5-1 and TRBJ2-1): KAGVTQTPRYLIKTRGQQVTLSCSPISGHRSVSWYQQTPGQGLQFLFEYFSETQRNKGNFPGRFSGRQFSNSRSEMNVSTLELGDSALYLCASSLVPPSGVYYNEQFFGPGTRLTVL.

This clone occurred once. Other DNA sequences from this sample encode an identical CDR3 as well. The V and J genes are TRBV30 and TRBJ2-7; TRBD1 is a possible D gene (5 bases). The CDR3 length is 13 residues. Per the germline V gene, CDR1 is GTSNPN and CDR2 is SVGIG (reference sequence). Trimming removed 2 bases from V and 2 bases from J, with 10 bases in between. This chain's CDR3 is CAWSPAGPYEQYF. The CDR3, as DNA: TGTGCCTGGAGTCCTGCAGGGCCCTACGAGCAGTACTTC. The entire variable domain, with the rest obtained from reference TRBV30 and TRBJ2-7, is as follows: SQTIHQWPATLVQPVGSPLSLECTVEGTSNPNLYWYRQAAGRGLQLLFYSVGIGQISSEVPQNLSASRPQDRQFILSSKKLLLSDSGFYLCAWSPAGPYEQYFGPGTRLTVT.

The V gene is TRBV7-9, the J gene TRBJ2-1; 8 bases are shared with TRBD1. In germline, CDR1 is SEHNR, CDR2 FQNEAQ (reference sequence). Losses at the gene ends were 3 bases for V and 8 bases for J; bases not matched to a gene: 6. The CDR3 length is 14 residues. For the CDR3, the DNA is TGTGCCAGCAGCTTCGGGACAGGTCAAGATGAGCAGTTCTTC. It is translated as CASSFGTGQDEQFF.

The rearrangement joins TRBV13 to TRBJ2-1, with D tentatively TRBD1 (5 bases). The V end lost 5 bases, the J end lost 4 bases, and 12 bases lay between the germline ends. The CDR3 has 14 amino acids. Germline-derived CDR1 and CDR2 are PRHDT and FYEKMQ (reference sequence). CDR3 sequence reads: CASSLLDRYNEQFF. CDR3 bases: TGTGCCAGCAGCCTACTCGACAGATACAATGAGCAGTTCTTC.

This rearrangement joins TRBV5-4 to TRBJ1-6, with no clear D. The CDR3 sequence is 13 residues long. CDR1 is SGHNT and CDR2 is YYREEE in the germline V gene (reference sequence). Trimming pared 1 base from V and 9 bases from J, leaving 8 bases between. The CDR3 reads CASSLMYGSPLHF. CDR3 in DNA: TGTGCCAGCAGCTTGATGTACGGTTCACCCCTCCACTTT.

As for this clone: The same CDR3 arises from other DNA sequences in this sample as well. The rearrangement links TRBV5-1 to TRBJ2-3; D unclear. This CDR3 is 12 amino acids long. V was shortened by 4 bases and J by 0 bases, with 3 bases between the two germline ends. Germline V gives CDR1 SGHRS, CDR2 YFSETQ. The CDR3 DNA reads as TGCGCCAGCAGCGTGAGCACAGATACGCAGTATTTT. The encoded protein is CASSVSTDTQYF.

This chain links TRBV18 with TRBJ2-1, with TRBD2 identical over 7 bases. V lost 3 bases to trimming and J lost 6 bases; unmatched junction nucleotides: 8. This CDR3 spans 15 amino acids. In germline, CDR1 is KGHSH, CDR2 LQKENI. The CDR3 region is CASSPVAGDGNEQFF. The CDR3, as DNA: TGTGCCAGCTCACCGGTCGCGGGAGATGGCAATGAGCAGTTCTTC.

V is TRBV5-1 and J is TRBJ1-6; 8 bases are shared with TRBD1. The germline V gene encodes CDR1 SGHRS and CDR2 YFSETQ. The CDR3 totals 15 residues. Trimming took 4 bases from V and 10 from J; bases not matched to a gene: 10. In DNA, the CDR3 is TGCGCCAGCAGCGCAACAGGGGGTAAGGAATCACCCCTCCACTTT. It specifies CASSATGGKESPLHF. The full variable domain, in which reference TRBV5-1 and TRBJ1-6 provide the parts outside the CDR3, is KAGVTQTPRYLIKTRGQQVTLSCSPISGHRSVSWYQQTPGQGLQFLFEYFSETQRNKGNFPGRFSGRQFSNSRSEMNVSTLELGDSALYLCASSATGGKESPLHFGNGTRLTVT.

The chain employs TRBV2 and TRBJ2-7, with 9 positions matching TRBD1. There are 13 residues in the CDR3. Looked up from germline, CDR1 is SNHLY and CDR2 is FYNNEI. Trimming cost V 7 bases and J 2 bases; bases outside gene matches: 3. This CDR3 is CASNGQGTYEQYF. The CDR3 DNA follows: TGTGCCAGCAATGGACAGGGGACCTACGAGCAGTACTTC. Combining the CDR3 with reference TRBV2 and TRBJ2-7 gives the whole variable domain EPEVTQTPSHQVTQMGQEVILRCVPISNHLYFYWYRQILGQKVEFLVSFYNNEISEKSEIFDDQFSVERPDGSNFTLKIRSTKLEDSAMYFCASNGQGTYEQYFGPGTRLTVT.

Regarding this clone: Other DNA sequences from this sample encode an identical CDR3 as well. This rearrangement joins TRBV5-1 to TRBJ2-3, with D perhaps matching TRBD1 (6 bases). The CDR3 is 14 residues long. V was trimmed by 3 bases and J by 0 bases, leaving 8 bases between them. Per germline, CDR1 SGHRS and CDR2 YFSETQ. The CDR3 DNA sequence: TGCGCCAGCAGCTCTACAGGGAGCACAGATACGCAGTATTTT. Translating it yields CASSSTGSTDTQYF.